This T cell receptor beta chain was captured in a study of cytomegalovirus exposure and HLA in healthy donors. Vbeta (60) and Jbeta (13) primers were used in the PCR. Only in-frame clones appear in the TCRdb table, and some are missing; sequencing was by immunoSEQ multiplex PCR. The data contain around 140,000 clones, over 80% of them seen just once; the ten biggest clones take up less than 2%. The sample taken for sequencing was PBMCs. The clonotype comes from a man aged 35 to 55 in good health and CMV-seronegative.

This chain's CDR3 is CASSLDHGSETQYF. For the CDR3, the DNA is TGTGCCAGCAGCTTAGATCACGGGAGCGAGACCCAGTACTTC. The chain joins TRBV7-2 to TRBJ2-5; TRBD2 is a possible D gene (6 bases). The V end was cut by 1 base, the J end by 5 bases, with 11 bases between. This CDR3 has 14 residues. Germline V gives CDR1 SGHTA, CDR2 FQGNSA.